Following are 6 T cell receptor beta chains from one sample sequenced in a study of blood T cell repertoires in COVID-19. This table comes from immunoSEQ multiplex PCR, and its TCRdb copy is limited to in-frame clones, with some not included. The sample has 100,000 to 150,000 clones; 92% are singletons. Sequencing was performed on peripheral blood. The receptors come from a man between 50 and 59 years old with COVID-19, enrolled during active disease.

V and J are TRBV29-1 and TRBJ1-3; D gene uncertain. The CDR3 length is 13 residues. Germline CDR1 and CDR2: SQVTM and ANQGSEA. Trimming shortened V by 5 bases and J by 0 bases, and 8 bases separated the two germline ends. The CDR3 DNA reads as TGCAGCGTTCTACTCCCCTCTGGAAACACCATATATTTT. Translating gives CSVLLPSGNTIYF.

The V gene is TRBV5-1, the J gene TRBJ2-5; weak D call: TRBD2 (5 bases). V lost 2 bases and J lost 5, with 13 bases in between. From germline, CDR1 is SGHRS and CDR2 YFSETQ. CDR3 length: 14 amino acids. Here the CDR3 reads CASSLREGGETQYF. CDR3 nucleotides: TGCGCCAGCAGCTTACGAGAGGGTGGCGAGACCCAGTACTTC.

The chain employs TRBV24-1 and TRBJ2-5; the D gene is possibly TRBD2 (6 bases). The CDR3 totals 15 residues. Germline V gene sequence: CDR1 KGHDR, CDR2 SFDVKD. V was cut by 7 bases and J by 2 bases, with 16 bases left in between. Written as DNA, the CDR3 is TGTGCCACCAGCCCCGGGGTAGCGGATCAAGAGACCCAGTACTTC. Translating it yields CATSPGVADQETQYF.

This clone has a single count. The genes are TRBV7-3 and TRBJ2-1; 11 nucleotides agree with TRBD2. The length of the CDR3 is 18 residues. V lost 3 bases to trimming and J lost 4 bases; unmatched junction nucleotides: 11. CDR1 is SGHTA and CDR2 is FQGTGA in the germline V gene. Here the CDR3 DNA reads TGTGCCAGCAGCTTTGGGACAGCCGGGACTAGCGGTTACAATGAGCAGTTCTTC. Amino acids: CASSFGTAGTSGYNEQFF.

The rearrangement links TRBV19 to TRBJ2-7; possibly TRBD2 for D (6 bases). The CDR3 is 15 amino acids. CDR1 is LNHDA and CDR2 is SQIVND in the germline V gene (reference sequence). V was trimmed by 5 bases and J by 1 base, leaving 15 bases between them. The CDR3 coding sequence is TGTGCCAGTAGTGTGCGGGGTAGGGCATCCTACGAGCAGTACTTC. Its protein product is CASSVRGRASYEQYF.

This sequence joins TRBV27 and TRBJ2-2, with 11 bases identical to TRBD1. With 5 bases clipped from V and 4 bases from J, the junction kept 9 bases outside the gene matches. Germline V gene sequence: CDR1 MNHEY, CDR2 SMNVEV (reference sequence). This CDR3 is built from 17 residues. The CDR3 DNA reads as TGTGCCAGCAGTGGGAGGGAAGGGACAGGGGGCACCGGGGAGCTGTTTTTT. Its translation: CASSGREGTGGTGELFF.